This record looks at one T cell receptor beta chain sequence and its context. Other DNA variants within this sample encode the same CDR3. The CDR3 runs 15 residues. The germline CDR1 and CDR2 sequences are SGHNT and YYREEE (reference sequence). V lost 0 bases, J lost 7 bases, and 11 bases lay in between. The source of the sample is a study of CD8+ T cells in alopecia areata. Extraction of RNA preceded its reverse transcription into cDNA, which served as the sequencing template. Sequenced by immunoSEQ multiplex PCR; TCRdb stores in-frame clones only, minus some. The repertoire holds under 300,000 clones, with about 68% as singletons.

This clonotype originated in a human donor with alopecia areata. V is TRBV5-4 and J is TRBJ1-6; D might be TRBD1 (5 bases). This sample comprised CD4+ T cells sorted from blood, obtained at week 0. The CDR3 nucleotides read TGTGCCAGCAGCTTGGATCAGGGAGGGAATTCACCCCTCCACTTT. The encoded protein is CASSLDQGGNSPLHF.